This TCR beta chain was captured in a study of blood T cell repertoires in COVID-19. Study-wide context: PBMCs, B-cell-depleted T cells, or T cells provided the cDNA or gDNA that made up the material.

Sequencing used immunoSEQ multiplex PCR; TCRdb keeps in-frame clones, though not all of them. Of 60,000 or so clones detected, 65% to 85% appear once; the ten largest clones hold roughly 10%. The CDR3 is made up of 15 amino acids. Per germline, CDR1 MGHRA and CDR2 YSYEKL. Deletions cut 2 bases from V and 0 bases from J, with 10 bases between. The gene calls are TRBV4-1 and TRBJ1-2, with unresolved D. Sequences were obtained from peripheral blood. The source is a man aged 25-45 years with COVID-19, enrolled during active disease. The CDR3 loop reads CASSQRREPNYGYTF. The CDR3 region has the DNA TGCGCCAGCAGCCAACGGAGGGAGCCTAACTATGGCTACACCTTC.